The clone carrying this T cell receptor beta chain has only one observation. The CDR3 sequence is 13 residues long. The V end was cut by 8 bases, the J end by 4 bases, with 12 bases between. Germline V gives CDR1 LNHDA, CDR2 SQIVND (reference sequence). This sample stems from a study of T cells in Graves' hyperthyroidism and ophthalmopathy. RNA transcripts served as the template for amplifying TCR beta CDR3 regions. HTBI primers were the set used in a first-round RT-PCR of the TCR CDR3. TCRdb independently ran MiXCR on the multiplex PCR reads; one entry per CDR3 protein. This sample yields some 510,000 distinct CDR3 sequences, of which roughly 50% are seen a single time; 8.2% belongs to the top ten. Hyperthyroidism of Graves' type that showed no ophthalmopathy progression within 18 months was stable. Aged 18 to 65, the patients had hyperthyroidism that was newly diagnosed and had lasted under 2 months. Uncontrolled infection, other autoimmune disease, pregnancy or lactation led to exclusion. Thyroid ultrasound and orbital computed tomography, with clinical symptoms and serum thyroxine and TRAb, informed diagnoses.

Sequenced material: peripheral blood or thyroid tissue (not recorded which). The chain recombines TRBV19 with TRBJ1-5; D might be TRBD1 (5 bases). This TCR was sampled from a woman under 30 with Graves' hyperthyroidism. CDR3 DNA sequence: TGTGCCAGTTGCAGGAAGGGGAATCAGCCCCAGCATTTT. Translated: CASCRKGNQPQHF.